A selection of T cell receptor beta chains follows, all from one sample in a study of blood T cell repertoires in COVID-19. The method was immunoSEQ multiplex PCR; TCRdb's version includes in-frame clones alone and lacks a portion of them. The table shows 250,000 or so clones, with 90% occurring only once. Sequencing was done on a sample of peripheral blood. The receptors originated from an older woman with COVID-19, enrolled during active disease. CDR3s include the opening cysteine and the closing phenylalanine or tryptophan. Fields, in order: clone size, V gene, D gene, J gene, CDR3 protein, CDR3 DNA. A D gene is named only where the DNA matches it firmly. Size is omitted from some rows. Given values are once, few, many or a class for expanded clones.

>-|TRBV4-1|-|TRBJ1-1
CASSQTVGRLNTEAFF
TGCGCCAGCAGCCAAACTGTTGGTCGTTTGAACACTGAAGCTTTCTTT
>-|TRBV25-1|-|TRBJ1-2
CASSVGGAPNYGYTF
TGTGCCAGCAGTGTAGGGGGGGCGCCTAACTATGGCTACACCTTC
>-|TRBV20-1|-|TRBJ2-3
CSAIAADTQYF
TGCAGTGCTATAGCGGCAGATACGCAGTATTTT
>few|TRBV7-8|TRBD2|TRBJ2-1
CASSPGLAGVNEQFF
TGTGCCAGCAGCCCGGGACTAGCGGGGGTCAATGAGCAGTTCTTC
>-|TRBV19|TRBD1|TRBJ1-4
CASSNRGVAEKLFF
TGTGCCAGTAGCAACAGGGGAGTAGCTGAAAAACTGTTTTTT
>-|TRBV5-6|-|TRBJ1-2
CASSLSSGTKSYGYTF
TGTGCCAGCAGCTTGTCTAGCGGGACAAAAAGCTATGGCTACACCTTC
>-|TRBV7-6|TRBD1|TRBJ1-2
CASSMDRGHGYTF
TGTGCCAGCAGCATGGACAGGGGGCATGGCTACACCTTC
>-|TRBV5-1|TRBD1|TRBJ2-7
CASSLEGTGIYEQYF
TGCGCCAGCAGCTTGGAAGGGACAGGGATTTACGAGCAGTACTTC
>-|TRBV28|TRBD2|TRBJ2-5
CASNIGGAQETQYF
TGTGCCAGCAATATCGGGGGGGCCCAAGAGACCCAGTACTTC
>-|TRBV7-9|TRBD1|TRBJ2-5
CASSLAPDRRETQYF
TGTGCCAGCAGCTTAGCACCGGACAGGCGCGAGACCCAGTACTTC
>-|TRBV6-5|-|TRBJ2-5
CASSSGGTQYF
TGTGCCAGCAGTTCCGGAGGGACCCAGTACTTC
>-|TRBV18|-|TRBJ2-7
CASSPPNSNYEQYF
TGTGCCAGCTCACCACCGAACAGCAACTACGAGCAGTACTTC
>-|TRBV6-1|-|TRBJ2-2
CASSELSRLSSGELFF
TGTGCCAGCAGTGAATTATCCAGGTTAAGTTCCGGGGAGCTGTTTTTT
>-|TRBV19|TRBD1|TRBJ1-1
CASSAGTGVLAFF
TGTGCCAGTAGTGCGGGGACAGGGGTGTTAGCTTTCTTT
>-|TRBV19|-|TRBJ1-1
CASSIQGNTEAFF
TGTGCCAGTAGTATCCAGGGGAACACTGAAGCTTTCTTT
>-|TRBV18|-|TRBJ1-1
CASSPSGSTNTEAFF
TGTGCCAGCTCACCCTCAGGGTCGACGAACACTGAAGCTTTCTTT
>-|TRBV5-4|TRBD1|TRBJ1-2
CASSLDRGEFGYTF
TGTGCCAGCAGCTTGGACAGGGGGGAGTTTGGCTACACCTTC
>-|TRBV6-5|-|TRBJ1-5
CASSRGPSQPQHF
TGTGCCAGCAGCCGAGGGCCCAGTCAGCCCCAGCATTTT
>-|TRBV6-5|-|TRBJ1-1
CASSYSNLVNTEAFF
TGTGCCAGCAGTTACTCGAACTTGGTGAACACTGAAGCTTTCTTT
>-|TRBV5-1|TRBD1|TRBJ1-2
CASSLEDRGGYTF
TGCGCCAGCAGCTTAGAGGACAGGGGTGGCTACACCTTC
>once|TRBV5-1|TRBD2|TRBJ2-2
CASSPPLAGGPGELFF
TGCGCCAGCAGCCCGCCTCTAGCGGGGGGGCCCGGGGAGCTGTTTTTT
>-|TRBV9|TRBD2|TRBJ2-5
CASSLAGGETQYF
TGTGCCAGCAGCTTAGCGGGTGGAGAGACCCAGTACTTC
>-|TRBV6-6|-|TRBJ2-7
CASSTRTEAYEQYF
TGTGCCAGCAGCACTAGGACTGAGGCGTACGAGCAGTACTTC
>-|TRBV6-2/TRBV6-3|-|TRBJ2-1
CASSNSNEQFF
TGTGCCAGCAGTAACAGCAATGAGCAGTTCTTC
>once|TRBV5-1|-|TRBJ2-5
CASSLEIAVTRLMKTQYF
TGCGCCAGCAGCTTGGAGATAGCGGTCACTCGTTTGATGAAGACCCAGTACTTC
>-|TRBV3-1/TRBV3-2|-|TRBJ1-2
CASSQDLGGYGYTF
TGTGCCAGCAGCCAAGATCTGGGGGGCTATGGCTACACCTTC
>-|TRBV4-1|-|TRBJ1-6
CASSPSGQNSPLHF
TGCGCCAGCAGCCCAAGCGGACAGAATTCACCCCTCCACTTT
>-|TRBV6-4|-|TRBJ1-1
CASSPEGGLAEAFF
TGTGCCAGCAGTCCCGAGGGGGGGCTGGCTGAAGCTTTCTTT
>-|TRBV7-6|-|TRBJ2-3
CASSLIPGPGSTDTQYF
TGTGCCAGCAGCCTTATACCGGGCCCGGGGAGCACAGATACGCAGTATTTT
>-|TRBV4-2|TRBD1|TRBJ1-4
CASTPSGTGNEKLFF
TGTGCCAGCACCCCCTCCGGGACAGGGAATGAAAAACTGTTTTTT
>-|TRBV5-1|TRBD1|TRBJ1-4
CASSSTGWNEKLFF
TGCGCCAGCAGCTCGACAGGGTGGAATGAAAAACTGTTTTTT
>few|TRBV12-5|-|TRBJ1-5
CASGPGYQTTQHF
TGTGCTAGTGGCCCGGGATACCAGACCACCCAGCATTTT
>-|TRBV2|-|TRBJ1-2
CASSEGTSYYGYTF
TGTGCCAGCAGTGAGGGCACAAGCTACTATGGCTACACCTTC
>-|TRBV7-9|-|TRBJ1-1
CASSHPMTGGEAFF
TGTGCCAGCAGTCACCCTATGACGGGGGGTGAAGCTTTCTTT
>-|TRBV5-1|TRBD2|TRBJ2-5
CASSLAVAGAQETQYF
TGCGCCAGCAGCTTGGCGGTAGCGGGGGCCCAAGAGACCCAGTACTTC
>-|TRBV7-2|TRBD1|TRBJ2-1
CASTLFPGQVSYNEQFF
TGTGCCAGCACCCTATTCCCGGGACAGGTCTCCTACAATGAGCAGTTCTTC
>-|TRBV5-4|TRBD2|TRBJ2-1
CASSQRGRFNEQFF
TGTGCCAGCAGCCAGCGGGGGCGGTTCAATGAGCAGTTCTTC
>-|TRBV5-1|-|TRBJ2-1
CASSLSGNEQFF
TGCGCCAGCAGCTTGTCGGGAAATGAGCAGTTCTTC
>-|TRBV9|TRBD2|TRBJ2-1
CASSVSSGGDNEQFF
TGTGCCAGCAGCGTATCTAGCGGGGGAGACAATGAGCAGTTCTTC
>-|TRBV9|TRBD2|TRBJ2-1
CASSGVARRGGLDEQFF
TGTGCCAGCAGCGGGGTGGCACGGCGGGGGGGCTTAGACGAGCAGTTCTTC
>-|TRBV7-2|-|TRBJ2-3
CASSPTGPADTQYF
TGTGCCAGCAGCCCTACAGGGCCCGCAGATACGCAGTATTTT
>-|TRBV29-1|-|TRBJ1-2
CSVGQAHGYTF
TGCAGCGTTGGTCAAGCCCATGGCTACACCTTC
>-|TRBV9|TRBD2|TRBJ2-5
CASSVGLAGKGETQYF
TGTGCCAGCAGCGTAGGTCTAGCGGGGAAGGGAGAGACCCAGTACTTC
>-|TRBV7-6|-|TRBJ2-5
CASSSSGWETQYF
TGTGCCAGCAGCTCCTCAGGGTGGGAGACCCAGTACTTC
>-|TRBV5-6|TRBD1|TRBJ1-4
CASSWRGLRSEKLFF
TGTGCCAGCAGCTGGAGGGGGCTCAGGAGTGAAAAACTGTTTTTT
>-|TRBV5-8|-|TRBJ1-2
CASTPEGSTNYGYTF
TGTGCCAGCACCCCGGAGGGATCTACTAACTATGGCTACACCTTC
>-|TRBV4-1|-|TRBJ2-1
CASSQDLGSNEQFF
TGCGCCAGCAGCCAAGATCTGGGGAGTAATGAGCAGTTCTTC
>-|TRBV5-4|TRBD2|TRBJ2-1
CASSYSGGAYNEQFF
TGTGCCAGCAGCTATAGCGGGGGGGCCTACAATGAGCAGTTCTTC
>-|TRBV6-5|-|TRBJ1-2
CASSSGQPPSNYGYTF
TGTGCCAGCAGTTCCGGACAGCCACCTTCTAACTATGGCTACACCTTC
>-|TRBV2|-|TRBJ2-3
CASSWGADTQYF
TGTGCCAGCAGTTGGGGGGCAGATACGCAGTATTTT
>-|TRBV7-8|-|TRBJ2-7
CASSHTGEQYF
TGTGCCAGCAGCCACACAGGAGAGCAGTACTTC
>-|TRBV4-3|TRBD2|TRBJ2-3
CASSHGTSGGAVTDTQYF
TGCGCCAGCAGCCACGGGACTAGCGGGGGGGCCGTCACAGATACGCAGTATTTT
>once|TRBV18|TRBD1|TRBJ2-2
CASSPGTDNTGELFF
TGTGCCAGCTCACCGGGGACAGACAACACCGGGGAGCTGTTTTTT
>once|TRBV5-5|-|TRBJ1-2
CASSPGAGDHYGYTF
TGTGCCAGCAGCCCAGGCGCAGGGGATCACTATGGCTACACCTTC
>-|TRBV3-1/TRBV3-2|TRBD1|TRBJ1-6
CASSRTGSGGNSPLHF
TGTGCCAGCAGTCGGACAGGGTCGGGTGGAAATTCACCCCTCCACTTT